This T cell receptor beta chain was captured by sequencing in a study of PD-1 blockade in classical Hodgkin lymphoma. Study overall: Nivolumab 3 mg/kg was given intravenously every 2 weeks.

Germline CDR1 SGHTA, CDR2 FQGNSA. The CDR3 sequence is 16 residues long. Unmatched junction bases numbered 11, after V lost 5 bases and J lost 4 bases. Generated by immunoSEQ multiplex PCR, the TCRdb table keeps only in-frame clones and is missing some. The sample carries just under 100,000 clones, 65% to 85% recorded once. Study conclusions and caveats: As was reported, newly diagnosed patients showed lower baseline TCR diversity than healthy donors did. CD4+ TCR diversity climbed significantly by C4D1, unlike CD8+ TCR diversity. Complete responders' baseline diversity resembled that of newly diagnosed patients.

The sample holds one count of this clone. Antigen: not known. Autologous stem cell transplantation was followed by relapse in every patient, and brentuximab vedotin exposure varied. The receptor's source is a human donor with classical Hodgkin lymphoma. The rearrangement links TRBV7-2 to TRBJ2-3; 8 positions match TRBD1. The source material was peripheral blood mononuclear cells (PBMCs), sampled at baseline. CDR3 amino acids: CASSVQGSGGADTQYF. In nucleotides, the CDR3 is TGTGCCAGCAGCGTACAGGGCTCAGGGGGCGCAGATACGCAGTATTTT.